These 17 T cell receptor beta chains originate from one sample sequenced in a study of cytomegalovirus exposure and HLA in healthy donors. PCR amplification relied on 60 Vbeta primers (plus 13 Jbeta primers). Assay: immunoSEQ multiplex PCR; the TCRdb copy retains only in-frame clones and omits some. The sample carries tens of thousands of clones, roughly 75% recorded once. The specimen sequenced was PBMCs. Receptors were obtained from a male donor in good health and CMV-seronegative.

A few counts support this clone. The chain recombines TRBV10-3 with TRBJ2-1; 10 nucleotides align to TRBD2. This CDR3 region has 15 residues. The V gene's germline CDR1 is ENHRY and CDR2 SYGVKD. With V trimmed by 5 bases and J by 4 bases, 5 bases remained unmatched. In DNA form, the CDR3 reads TGTGCCATCAGTAGCACTAGCGGGGCTTACAATGAGCAGTTCTTC. Protein product: CAISSTSGAYNEQFF.

The V call is TRBV29-1, the J call TRBJ2-3; 7 nucleotides line up with TRBD2. Germline trimming cut 3 bases from V and 3 bases from J; bases unmatched to any gene: 6. The CDR3 extends over 14 amino acids. CDR1 and CDR2 (germline): SQVTM, ANQGSEA. CDR3 in DNA: TGCAGCGTTGAGGCTAGCGGAGTGACAGATACGCAGTATTTT. Protein product: CSVEASGVTDTQYF.

A few counts support this clone. Its ends do not fully match the called genes, so a read error is possible. V and J are TRBV27 and TRBJ1-2; D call uncertain. The V gene's germline CDR1 is MNHEY and CDR2 SMNVEV (reference sequence). This CDR3 has 14 amino acids. The CDR3 nucleotides read TGTGCCAGCAGTTCCTCGGGATCTCCCTATGGCTACCCCTTC. Amino acid sequence: CASSSSGSPYGYPF.

The DNA of the CDR3 is TGTGCCACCAGCAGAGATCGCTGGGGGCTGGTTGGAAAACTGTTTTTT. Its protein product is CATSRDRWGLVGKLFF. V usage is TRBV15 and J usage is TRBJ1-4; tentative D call: TRBD1 (6 bases). The CDR3 spans 16 residues. Trimming cost V 0 bases and J 10 bases, with 18 bases left between them. Per the germline V gene, CDR1 is LNHNV and CDR2 is YYDKDF (reference sequence).

The rearrangement links TRBV7-2 to TRBJ1-2; 7 bases match TRBD1. Germline loops: CDR1 SGHTA, CDR2 FQGNSA. The ends lost 5 bases at V and 3 bases at J; junction bases unmatched: 9. This CDR3 contains 15 residues. The CDR3 DNA reads as TGTGCCAGCAGCGCCGGACAGGCCGTGTACTATGGCTACACCTTC. It yields the protein CASSAGQAVYYGYTF.

The J gene is TRBJ1-1, the V gene TRBV6-1, with D unresolved. The length of the CDR3 is 13 residues. Trimming took off 6 bases at V and 1 base at J, with 9 bases between the two ends. From germline, CDR1 is MNHNS and CDR2 SASEGT. CDR3 sequence reads: CASRSSENTEAFF. CDR3 coding DNA: TGTGCCAGCAGATCCAGTGAGAACACTGAAGCTTTCTTT.

V and J are TRBV6-5 and TRBJ2-3; the D gene is possibly TRBD1 (6 bases). The CDR3 length is 16 residues. V shed 4 bases and J shed 4 bases, with 18 bases lying between them. Germline assignment: CDR1 MNHEY and CDR2 SVGAGI. The CDR3 region is CASSSPHRESADTQYF. The CDR3 region has the DNA TGTGCCAGCAGTTCCCCTCACAGGGAGTCGGCAGATACGCAGTATTTT.

J is TRBJ1-3 and V is TRBV2; no definite D call. Trimming stripped 0 bases from V and 1 base from J, with 10 bases between. From germline, CDR1 is SNHLY and CDR2 FYNNEI. The CDR3 loop spans 16 amino acids. The CDR3 nucleotides read TGTGCCAGCAGTGAAGCGCTGGTTCTATCTGGAAACACCATATATTTT. It yields the protein CASSEALVLSGNTIYF.

This chain links TRBV5-8 with TRBJ2-1; possible D gene TRBD2, 6 bases. The CDR3 is 14 residues long. V lost 4 bases to trimming and J lost 3 bases, with 11 bases between them. Per germline, CDR1 SGHTS and CDR2 YDEGEE. CDR3 coding DNA: TGTGCCAGCAGCATCCGGGACTTCTACAATGAGCAGTTCTTC. It specifies CASSIRDFYNEQFF.

The chain employs TRBV5-6 and TRBJ2-5, with D tentatively TRBD2 (5 bases). This CDR3 is built from 14 residues. Germline V gene sequence: CDR1 SGHDT, CDR2 YYEEEE. V was cut by 2 bases and J by 5 bases, with 13 bases left in between. CDR3 DNA: TGTGCCAGCAGCTTCATTGGTACGGGGGAGACCCAGTACTTC. The encoded protein is CASSFIGTGETQYF.

The V and J genes are TRBV6-6 and TRBJ1-1; the D is unclear. CDR1 is MNHNY, CDR2 SVGAGI, per germline (reference sequence). The CDR3 loop spans 14 amino acids. Trimming left V 4 bases short and J 0 bases short, with 9 bases between. The CDR3: CASSFVQMNTEAFF. CDR3 bases: TGTGCCAGCAGTTTTGTACAGATGAACACTGAAGCTTTCTTT.

J is TRBJ2-7 and V is TRBV30; the D gene is possibly TRBD2 (6 bases). The germline V gene encodes CDR1 GTSNPN and CDR2 SVGIG (reference sequence). There are 16 residues in the CDR3. Trimming took 3 bases from V and 2 from J, leaving 20 bases between them. The CDR3 loop reads CAWRTRLAGTTYEQYF. The CDR3 coding sequence is TGTGCCTGGAGAACCCGCCTGGCGGGAACGACCTACGAGCAGTACTTC.

The chain combines TRBV7-9 with TRBJ2-7, with a weak D call TRBD1 (5 bases). This CDR3 has 15 residues. Germline loops: CDR1 SEHNR, CDR2 FQNEAQ (reference sequence). V lost 0 bases, J lost 5 bases, and 14 bases lay in between. The CDR3 reads CASSLAGRDGDEQYF. The CDR3 nucleotides read TGTGCCAGCAGCTTAGCAGGCAGGGATGGCGACGAGCAGTACTTC.

The chain combines TRBV2 with TRBJ2-1, with 9 bases that match TRBD2. The CDR3 is made up of 21 amino acids. The junction had 21 bases not matched to a gene; V was cut back by 2 bases and J by 4 bases. Germline V gene lookup returns CDR1 SNHLY and CDR2 FYNNEI. CDR3 amino acids: CASSESLLLGAGGKFYNEQFF. For the CDR3, the DNA is TGTGCCAGCAGTGAATCCCTCCTGTTAGGAGCGGGGGGCAAATTTTACAATGAGCAGTTCTTC. Together with reference TRBV2 and TRBJ2-1, the CDR3 gives the full variable domain: EPEVTQTPSHQVTQMGQEVILRCVPISNHLYFYWYRQILGQKVEFLVSFYNNEISEKSEIFDDQFSVERPDGSNFTLKIRSTKLEDSAMYFCASSESLLLGAGGKFYNEQFFGPGTRLTVL.

This clone showed up just once. One junction end does not reproduce the germline sequence, and a read error may be involved. This same CDR3 is encoded by further DNA sequences in the sample. This chain connects TRBV5-1 to TRBJ2-2; 8 positions agree with TRBD1. Germline lookup yields CDR1 SGHRS and CDR2 YFSETQ. The CDR3 consists of 14 residues. CDR3 in amino acids: CASSQGAGTGELFF. DNA of the CDR3: TGCGCCAGCAGTCAGGGGGCAGGGACCGGGGAGTTGTTTTTT.

This clone was seen only a few times. Other DNA sequences in the same sample also yield this CDR3. V and J are TRBV5-1 and TRBJ2-1; possible D gene TRBD1, 5 bases. V was cut by 0 bases and J by 4 bases, with 8 bases left in between. Germline loops: CDR1 SGHRS, CDR2 YFSETQ. CDR3 length: 14 residues. The CDR3 protein is CASSLGGAYNEQFF. DNA of the CDR3: TGCGCCAGCAGCTTGGGGGGCGCGTACAATGAGCAGTTCTTC.

The chain has TRBV5-6 and TRBJ2-5; the D gene is possibly TRBD2 (5 bases). The CDR3 contains 13 residues. Trimming removed 1 base from V and 2 bases from J, with 6 bases in between. CDR1 SGHDT and CDR2 YYEEEE come from the germline V gene. Here the CDR3 DNA reads TGTGCCAGCAGCTTGTCGGGGCAAGAGACCCAGTACTTC. Protein sequence: CASSLSGQETQYF. The full variable domain, completed using reference TRBV5-6 and TRBJ2-5, is DAGVTQSPTHLIKTRGQQVTLRCSPKSGHDTVSWYQQALGQGPQFIFQYYEEEERQRGNFPDRFSGHQFPNYSSELNVNALLLGDSALYLCASSLSGQETQYFGPGTRLLVL.